The source of this T cell receptor beta chain is a study of cytomegalovirus exposure and HLA in healthy donors. Study background: There were nearly 120 million unique TCR beta sequences, drawn from 150 million to 200 million T cells, in an earlier analysis.

Notes on this clone: Other DNA sequences in the sample encode the same CDR3.

Vbeta (60) and Jbeta (13) primers were used in the PCR. Profiled with immunoSEQ multiplex PCR; TCRdb holds only in-frame clones, not every one. In the table there are 120,000 to 150,000 clones, roughly 80% of which are singletons. Donors counted as nominally healthy when sampled, yet unrecorded immune exposures were likely. The sequenced material came from PBMCs. The TCR originated in a woman in her 30s in good health and CMV-seronegative.

Here the CDR3 reads CASSSSGGAYNEQFF. CDR3 sequence (DNA): TGTGCCAGCAGTAGTAGCGGGGGGGCTTACAATGAGCAGTTCTTC. The gene calls are TRBV27 and TRBJ2-1, with 11 bases fitting TRBD2. The CDR3 has 15 residues. The ends lost 5 bases at V and 4 bases at J; junction bases unmatched: 4. Germline CDR1 MNHEY, CDR2 SMNVEV (reference sequence).